The entry below describes one T cell receptor beta chain. From germline, CDR1 is MDHEN and CDR2 SYDVKM. Between the trimmed V and J ends, which lost 3 bases and 3 bases, there was a span of 12 bases. The CDR3 runs to 14 residues. These data originate in a study of blood T cell repertoires in COVID-19. Background on the study: COVID-19 samples collected from the United States, Italy and Spain covered acute and convalescent phases.

Only in-frame clones appear in the TCRdb table, and some are missing; sequencing was by immunoSEQ multiplex PCR. The sample yields over 200,000 clones, 75% to 90% seen once. Sequencing used peripheral blood. This TCR was recovered from a man aged 30 to 45 with COVID-19, enrolled during active disease. The gene calls are TRBV28 and TRBJ2-7, with D possibly being TRBD2 (6 bases). The CDR3 bases are TGTGCCAGCAGTTTGGGAGGCTTCTTCTACGAGCAGTACTTC. Protein sequence: CASSLGGFFYEQYF.